This T cell receptor (beta chain) was recorded in a study of cytomegalovirus exposure and HLA in healthy donors. General study findings and limits: In an earlier analysis, about 87% or about 30%: the productive usage of most TCR beta V segments.

From germline, CDR1 is SGHDT and CDR2 YYEEEE. V lost 0 bases and J 6 bases, leaving 14 bases between the germline ends. This CDR3 contains 15 residues. The PCR was carried out with 60 Vbeta primers and 13 Jbeta primers. Using immunoSEQ multiplex PCR, the repertoire was profiled, and TCRdb retains in-frame clones only, with some absent. Of more than 140,000 clones listed, 75% to 80% are singletons. This clone was detected only once. The antigen is undetermined. The chain has TRBV5-6 and TRBJ2-3, with D possibly matching TRBD1 (5 bases). The TCR was taken from a female donor in good health and CMV-seronegative. Input material: PBMCs. CDR3 coding DNA: TGTGCCAGCAGCTTGGACAGGCGGACCGCCGATACGCAGTATTTT. Protein: CASSLDRRTADTQYF.